Shown below are 23 T cell receptor beta chains from a single sample sequenced in a study of molecular identifiers for immune sequencing clone quantification. MiXCR was run by TCRdb on the PCR reads, yielding one entry per CDR3 protein. The table has around 65,000 distinct CDR3 sequences, 15% to 20% seen once; the top ten hold approximately 1.6%. The sequencing sample was made of naive CD8+ T cells from blood, with Jurkat cell RNA spiked in. Subset here: FACS-sorted CD8+CD4-CCR7+CD45RA+ naive T cells. The receptors here all came from a human donor in good health. Some libraries in this study had Jurkat cell RNA spiked in.

The sample holds many counts of this clonotype. V is TRBV7-2 and J is TRBJ2-1; 9 nucleotides align to TRBD2. The CDR3 extends over 16 amino acids. Germline V CDR1 and CDR2: SGHTA, FQGNSA. Trimming took 2 bases from V and 2 from J; bases not matched to a gene: 4. The CDR3 loop is CASSLTLAGAYNEQFF. The CDR3 bases are TGTGCCAGCAGCTTAACCTTAGCGGGAGCCTACAATGAGCAGTTCTTC.

This clonotype showed up many times. V and J are TRBV5-5 and TRBJ2-3; tentatively, D is TRBD1 or TRBD2 (5 bases each). V was trimmed by 5 bases and J by 2 bases, leaving 12 bases between them. CDR3 length: 14 residues. Germline V gives CDR1 SGHKS, CDR2 YYEKEE (reference sequence). DNA for the CDR3: TGTGCCAGCAGGGTCCGGGACCCCACAGATACGCAGTATTTT. As protein: CASRVRDPTDTQYF.

This clonotype was recorded at least ten times. The chain combines TRBV6-5 with TRBJ1-1, with 7 bases identical to TRBD1. The germline gives CDR1 MNHEY, CDR2 SVGAGI. The CDR3 sequence is 18 residues long. V dropped 2 bases and J dropped 5; count of bases not matched to a gene: 17. The CDR3 DNA reads as TGTGCCAGCAGTTACCAGGACAGGACTGCGAGAGGCCAAACTGAAGCTTTCTTT. Residues: CASSYQDRTARGQTEAFF.

As regards this clonotype: This could be a read error, since a much larger clone is one nucleotide away. The genes are TRBV12-3 or TRBV12-4 and TRBJ1-4; 9 bases are shared with TRBD1. There are 16 residues in the CDR3. CDR3 amino acids: CASTGDREAIGEKPFF. DNA of the CDR3: TGTGCCAGCACCGGGGACAGGGAAGCAATTGGTGAAAAACCGTTTTTT.

This clonotype was recorded many times. The rearrangement uses TRBV28 and TRBJ1-5; TRBD1 matches at 7 bases. With V trimmed by 5 bases and J by 4 bases, 11 bases remained unmatched. The CDR3 is 16 amino acids. Germline CDR1 is MDHEN and CDR2 is SYDVKM. The CDR3 DNA is TGTGCCAGCAGTCCCCTGCGGGACAGACCGAATCAGCCCCAGCATTTT. Protein: CASSPLRDRPNQPQHF.

This clonotype was recorded at least ten times. The CDR3 DNA reads TGTGCCAGCAGTGGCTGGACAGGGGTCAACCAGTATTTT. Amino acids: CASSGWTGVNQYF. The chain employs TRBV6-1 and TRBJ2-3; 9 nucleotides align to TRBD1. This CDR3 contains 13 residues. In germline, CDR1 is MNHNS, CDR2 SASEGT. Losses at the gene ends were 4 bases for V and 12 bases for J; bases not matched to a gene: 8.

This clonotype was observed a single time. V is TRBV6-5 and J is TRBJ2-5; TRBD1 agrees at 7 bases. CDR3 length: 14 residues. V lost 6 bases, J lost 4 bases, and 8 bases stayed unmatched. Germline V gene sequence: CDR1 MNHEY, CDR2 SVGAGI. This chain's CDR3 is CASSPIGGVETQYF. For the CDR3, the DNA is TGTGCCAGCAGCCCCATAGGGGGCGTAGAGACCCAGTACTTC.

This clonotype appeared many times. The V and J genes are TRBV7-9 and TRBJ2-5, with a weak D call TRBD1 (6 bases). The V and J ends lost 6 bases and 2 bases respectively, with 10 bases between them. The germline gives CDR1 SEHNR, CDR2 FQNEAQ (reference sequence). The CDR3 has 13 residues. The CDR3 region is CASSMDRQETQYF. The CDR3 DNA reads TGTGCCAGCAGTATGGACAGACAAGAGACCCAGTACTTC.

This chain links TRBV16 with TRBJ2-7, with no clear D. Trimming left V 0 bases short and J 9 bases short, with 18 bases between. CDR1 is KGHSY and CDR2 is FQNENV in the germline V gene. CDR3 length: 15 amino acids. The CDR3 DNA follows: TGTGCCAGCAGCCAATCCGGACGTATGGACGCCGGGCAGTACTTC. It encodes CASSQSGRMDAGQYF.

In this sample, this clonotype turned up many times. The gene calls are TRBV18 and TRBJ1-1; D ambiguous. This CDR3 has 15 residues. V was clipped by 6 bases and J by 0 bases, with 14 bases between them. The V gene's germline CDR1 is KGHSH and CDR2 LQKENI. This chain's CDR3 is CASSPTAEMNTEAFF. The DNA of the CDR3 is TGTGCCAGCTCCCCCACTGCGGAAATGAACACTGAAGCTTTCTTT.

This clonotype was seen many times. This chain joins TRBV10-3 and TRBJ2-7; 7 positions match TRBD2. V was pared by 0 bases and J by 3 bases, with 2 bases of the junction left unmatched. Germline-derived CDR1 and CDR2 are ENHRY and SYGVKD. There are 14 residues in the CDR3. The CDR3 spells CAISESGLDYEQYF. CDR3 coding DNA: TGTGCCATCAGTGAGTCTGGACTAGACTACGAGCAGTACTTC.

The chain carries TRBV14 and TRBJ2-4; 8 bases are a match to TRBD1. Germline V gives CDR1 SGHDN, CDR2 FVKESK. The V gene end was trimmed by 2 bases and the J gene end by 7 bases; junction bases not matched to a gene: 7. The length of the CDR3 is 15 residues. This chain's CDR3 is CASSQFGQGMNIQYF. The CDR3 DNA follows: TGTGCCAGCAGCCAATTCGGACAGGGAATGAACATTCAGTACTTC.

This clonotype was detected many times. This chain uses TRBV10-3 with TRBJ2-2; the match to TRBD1 covers 8 bases. V trimming: 7 bases; J trimming: 10 bases; junction bases outside the gene matches: 8. Germline V CDR1 and CDR2: ENHRY, SYGVKD. The CDR3 runs 13 residues. This CDR3 is CAIKIQGAPELFF. The CDR3 nucleotides are TGTGCCATCAAGATTCAGGGGGCGCCGGAGCTGTTTTTT.

This clonotype has a count of ten or more. The chain couples TRBV7-2 to TRBJ2-1; D is uncertain. The CDR3 is 14 residues long. V was cut by 4 bases and J by 5 bases, with 12 bases left in between. Per germline, CDR1 SGHTA and CDR2 FQGNSA. DNA for the CDR3: TGTGCCAGCAGCTACGGAGCACGGGACAATGAGCAGTTCTTC. It specifies CASSYGARDNEQFF.

This clonotype was found many times. CDR3 coding DNA: TGCGCCAGCAGCCAAGGACTACCGAACACCGGGGAGCTGTTTTTT. It encodes CASSQGLPNTGELFF. The chain employs TRBV4-1 and TRBJ2-2; possibly TRBD2 for D (5 bases). Looked up from germline, CDR1 is MGHRA and CDR2 is YSYEKL. The CDR3 sequence is 15 residues long. Trimming took off 1 base at V and 0 bases at J, with 6 bases between the two ends.

This clonotype came up a few times. The chain joins TRBV27 to TRBJ1-1, with TRBD1 as a possible D gene (6 bases). V lost 10 bases to trimming and J lost 8 bases, with 14 bases between them. CDR1 is MNHEY and CDR2 is SMNVEV in the germline V gene (reference sequence). The CDR3 totals 11 residues. The CDR3 spells CATTWGGEAFF. The CDR3 DNA follows: TGTGCCACCACCTGGGGGGGCGAAGCTTTCTTT.

This clonotype occurred many times. This chain joins TRBV4-1 and TRBJ2-7; TRBD1 might be the D (6 bases). The CDR3 has 14 amino acids. V was pared by 4 bases and J by 1 base, with 11 bases between. Germline V gives CDR1 MGHRA, CDR2 YSYEKL. The CDR3 DNA reads as TGCGCCAGCAGCCCCCTAACAGGGTCCTACGAGCAGTACTTC. Protein sequence: CASSPLTGSYEQYF.

In its sample, this clonotype was seen a few times. The chain combines TRBV19 with TRBJ2-7; 10 bases align to TRBD2. Per germline, CDR1 LNHDA and CDR2 SQIVND (reference sequence). This CDR3 has 13 residues. V was clipped by 4 bases and J by 5 bases; unmatched bases: 2. Here the CDR3 DNA reads TGTGCCAGTAGTAGCCTAGCGGGAGACGAGCAGTACTTC. Translating it yields CASSSLAGDEQYF.

About this clonotype itself: A read error may explain this, as a much larger clone is one base away. The CDR3 carries no conserved terminal phenylalanine or tryptophan, so it likely arises from a read error. The rearrangement links TRBV5-4 to TRBJ2-7; 7 bases are shared with TRBD1. CDR1 and CDR2 (germline): SGHNT, YYREEE (reference sequence). The CDR3 loop spans 13 amino acids. Trimming took 3 bases from V and 6 from J; bases not matched to a gene: 6. The CDR3 nucleotides are TGTGCCAGCAGCTCTTGGCCAGGGGGCGAGCAGTACCTC. Translation: CASSSWPGGEQYL.

This rearrangement joins TRBV9 to TRBJ1-6, with D uncertain. V was pared by 0 bases and J by 4 bases, with 11 bases between. The CDR3 is 16 residues long. Germline assignment: CDR1 SGDLS and CDR2 YYNGEE. The CDR3 coding sequence is TGTGCCAGCAGCGTAGTCAACAGCGTTTATAATTCACCCCTCCACTTT. Residues: CASSVVNSVYNSPLHF.

This clonotype has a count of ten or more. V gene TRBV7-9 combines with J gene TRBJ2-1; D is uncertain. V lost 4 bases to trimming and J lost 1 base, with 8 bases between them. The CDR3 is made up of 14 amino acids. Germline lookup yields CDR1 SEHNR and CDR2 FQNEAQ (reference sequence). Here the CDR3 reads CASSSRVSYNEQFF. For the CDR3, the DNA is TGTGCCAGCAGCTCCCGGGTTTCCTACAATGAGCAGTTCTTC.

This clonotype was found many times. The chain uses TRBV9 and TRBJ2-7; the match to TRBD2 covers 8 bases. This CDR3 has 15 residues. Germline V gene data show CDR1 as SGDLS and CDR2 as YYNGEE. The ends lost 1 base at V and 7 bases at J; junction bases unmatched: 10. CDR3 sequence: CASSVRSSGTGEQYF. The CDR3 DNA sequence: TGTGCCAGCAGCGTACGTAGTAGCGGGACCGGAGAGCAGTACTTC.

This clonotype was recorded many times. V and J are TRBV4-2 and TRBJ2-7; 12 bases map to TRBD2. The J segment lost 1 base and the V segment lost 4 bases, leaving 11 bases of the junction unmatched. CDR1 LGHNA and CDR2 YNFKEQ come from the germline V gene. The CDR3 loop spans 18 amino acids. The chain's CDR3 is CASSPQQGLAGVSYEQYF. The DNA of the CDR3 is TGTGCCAGCAGCCCTCAACAGGGACTAGCGGGTGTGTCCTACGAGCAGTACTTC.